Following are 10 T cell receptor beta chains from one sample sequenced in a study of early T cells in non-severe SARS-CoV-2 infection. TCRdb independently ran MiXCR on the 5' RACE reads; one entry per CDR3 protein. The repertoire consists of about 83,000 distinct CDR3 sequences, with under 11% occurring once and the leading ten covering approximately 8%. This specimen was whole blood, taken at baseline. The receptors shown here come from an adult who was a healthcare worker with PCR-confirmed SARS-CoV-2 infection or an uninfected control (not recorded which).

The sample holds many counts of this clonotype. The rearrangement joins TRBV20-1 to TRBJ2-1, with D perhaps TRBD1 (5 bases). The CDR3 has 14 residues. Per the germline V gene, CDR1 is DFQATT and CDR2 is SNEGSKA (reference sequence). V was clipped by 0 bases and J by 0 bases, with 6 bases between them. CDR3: CSARDRASYNEQFF. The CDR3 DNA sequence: TGCAGTGCTAGAGACAGGGCCTCCTACAATGAGCAGTTCTTC.

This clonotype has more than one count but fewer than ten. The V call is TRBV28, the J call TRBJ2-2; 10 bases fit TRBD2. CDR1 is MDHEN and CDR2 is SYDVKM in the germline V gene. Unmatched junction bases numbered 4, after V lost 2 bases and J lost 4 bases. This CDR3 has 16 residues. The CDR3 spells CASSLELAGLTGELFF. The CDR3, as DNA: TGTGCCAGCAGTTTAGAACTAGCGGGACTCACCGGGGAGCTGTTTTTT. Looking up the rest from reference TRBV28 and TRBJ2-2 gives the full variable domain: DVKVTQSSRYLVKRTGEKVFLECVQDMDHENMFWYRQDPGLGLRLIYFSYDVKMKEKGDIPEGYSVSREKKERFSLILESASTNQTSMYLCASSLELAGLTGELFFGEGSRLTVL.

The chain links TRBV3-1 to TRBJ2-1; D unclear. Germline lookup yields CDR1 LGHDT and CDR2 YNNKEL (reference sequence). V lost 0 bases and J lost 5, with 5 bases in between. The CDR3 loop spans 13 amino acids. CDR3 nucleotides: TGTGCCAGCAGCCAAGATGTGGACAATGAGCAGTTCTTC. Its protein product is CASSQDVDNEQFF.

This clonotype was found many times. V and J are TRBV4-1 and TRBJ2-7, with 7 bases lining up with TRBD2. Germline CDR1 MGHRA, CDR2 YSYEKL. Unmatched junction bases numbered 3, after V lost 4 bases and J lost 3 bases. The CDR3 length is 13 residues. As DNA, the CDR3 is TGCGCCAGCAGCCGGGAGGGGCTCTACGAGCAGTACTTC. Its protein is CASSREGLYEQYF.

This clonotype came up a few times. The CDR3, as DNA: TGTGCCATCGAACCTAGCGGGAGCGGAGATACGCAGTATTTT. Translating gives CAIEPSGSGDTQYF. The chain recombines TRBV10-3 with TRBJ2-3; 10 bases line up with TRBD2. The ends lost 8 bases at V and 5 bases at J; junction bases unmatched: 7. The CDR3 is made up of 14 amino acids. Germline V gene sequence: CDR1 ENHRY, CDR2 SYGVKD.

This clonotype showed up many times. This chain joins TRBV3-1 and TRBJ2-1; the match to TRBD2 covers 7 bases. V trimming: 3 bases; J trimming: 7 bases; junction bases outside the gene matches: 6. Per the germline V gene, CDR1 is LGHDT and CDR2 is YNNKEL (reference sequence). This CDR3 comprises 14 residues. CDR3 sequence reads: CASSHAGVTNEQFF. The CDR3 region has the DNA TGTGCCAGCAGCCACGCGGGAGTTACGAATGAGCAGTTCTTC.

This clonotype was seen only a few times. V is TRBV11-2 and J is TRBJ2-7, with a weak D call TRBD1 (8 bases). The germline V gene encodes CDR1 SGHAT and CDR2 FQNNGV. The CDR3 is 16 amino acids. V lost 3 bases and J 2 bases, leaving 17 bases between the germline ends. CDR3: CASSFLGGTGTYEQYF. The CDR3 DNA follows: TGTGCCAGCAGCTTCCTCGGGGGGACAGGAACCTACGAGCAGTACTTC.

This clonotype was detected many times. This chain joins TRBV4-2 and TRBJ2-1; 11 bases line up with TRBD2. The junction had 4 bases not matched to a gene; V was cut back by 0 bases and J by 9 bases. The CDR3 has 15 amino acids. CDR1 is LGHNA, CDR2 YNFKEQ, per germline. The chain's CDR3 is CASSQETSGSREQFF. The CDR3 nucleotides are TGTGCCAGCAGCCAAGAAACTAGCGGGAGTCGTGAGCAGTTCTTC.

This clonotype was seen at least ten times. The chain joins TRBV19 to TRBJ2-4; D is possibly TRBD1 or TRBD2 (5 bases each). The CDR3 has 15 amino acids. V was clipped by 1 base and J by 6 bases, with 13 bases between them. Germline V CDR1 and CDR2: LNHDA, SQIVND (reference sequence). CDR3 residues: CASSIAKGTSNIQYF. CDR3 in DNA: TGTGCCAGTAGTATAGCAAAGGGGACCTCAAACATTCAGTACTTC.

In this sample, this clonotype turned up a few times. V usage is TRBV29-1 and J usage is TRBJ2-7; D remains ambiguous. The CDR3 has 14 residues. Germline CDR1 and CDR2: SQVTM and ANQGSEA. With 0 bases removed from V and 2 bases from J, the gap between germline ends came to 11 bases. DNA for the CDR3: TGCAGCGTTGAAGATAGGACGGCGACCTACGAGCAGTACTTC. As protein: CSVEDRTATYEQYF.